This TCR beta chain was identified during a study of blood T cell repertoires in COVID-19 (dated by TCRdb to about 2020). For the wider study: Samples covering the acute and convalescent phases of COVID-19 were provided by collaborators in the United States, Italy and Spain. The material from the prospective study consisted of cDNA or gDNA derived from T cells, B-cell-depleted T cells, or PBMCs. The dataset comprised deeply sampled blood TCRbeta repertoires from subjects exposed to, actively infected with, or recovered from COVID-19. The repertoires were released in a freely available public database intended as a resource for research on the immune response to SARS-CoV-2. Samples came from the ongoing ImmuneRACE study (first 160 participants) plus 1,254 subjects from 6 global collaborators. Nearly every sample came with metadata listing a de-identified subject ID, COVID-19 status, age in years and sex. Where available, HLA class I and class II types were taken from metadata supplied by the sample provider and were not determined by assay-based typing. General study outcomes and caveats: The quantity of clinical and demographic metadata differed by source and by participant and was supplied without curation.

In the case of this clone: Its antigen is unknown. No base quality values were provided; no much bigger clone lies one nucleotide off.

Via the germline V gene, CDR1 is SGHTA and CDR2 FQGNSA. Its CDR3 holds 17 amino acids, cysteine through phenylalanine. The only DNA kept is the CDR3, 51 bases in frame from the first base. Trimming takes 5 bases off V and 1 base off J; junction bases not matched to a gene: 9. The immunoSEQ Assay, a bias-controlled multiplex PCR, was used to amplify TCRbeta CDR3 regions from genomic DNA. Concerning the study's data processing: The number of nucleated cells in each sample was estimated from the amplification of reference gene primers within the assay. To quantify the absolute abundance of each unique TCRbeta CDR3 rearrangement, sequence reads were collapsed and filtered. Productive Simpson clonality was computed per sample as the square root of Simpson's diversity index over productive rearrangements. Here the immuneACCESS table is served through TCRdb, limited to in-frame sequences with V and J called. Missing clones are a known gap in these copies; in checked studies unresolved V genes cover under half, and the rest lacks a known reason. V and J calls and clone size are copied from that table; D and trimming were computed from the DNA. For this sample the table gives about 270,000 clones, of which approximately 91% were detected only once. The ten top clones hold 2% to 2.5% of the sample.

Participants in the prospective study were aged roughly 18 to 100 years, lived in approximately 26 United States geographic areas, and enrolled through a virtual design. In the prospective study, participants were assigned to cohorts based on the clinical history participants reported in a screening survey and a study questionnaire. In the prospective study, mobile phlebotomists collected whole blood, serum and a nasopharyngeal or oropharyngeal swab from each participant. Additional blood draws and questionnaires over an approximately two-month period could optionally be provided by prospective study participants. Before DNA extraction, prospective study blood samples were shipped either frozen or at room temperature.

In this chain, TRBV7-2 is recombined with TRBJ2-2, with 8 bases in between that match TRBD2. The sequenced sample was PBMCs or T cells enriched from blood (not recorded which). The sequence came from a woman between 35 and 50 years old with acute COVID-19. The CDR3 protein is CASSPIAAGVNTGELFF. The bases read TGTGCCAGCAGCCCTATTGCAGCGGGAGTGAACACCGGGGAGCTGTTTTTT.